This is a list of T cell receptor beta chains from one sample in a study of control samples from healthy donors and cancer patients. Clones were read by immunoSEQ multiplex PCR, and TCRdb kept only the in-frame ones, dropping some. The table has roughly 120,000 clones, about nine tenths seen once. What was sequenced was blood. The receptors derive from a human donor in good health. The donor label of this sample is uncertain. Each CDR3 is given with its conserved first and last residue. Fields, in order: CDR3 length, J gene, V gene, clone size, D gene, CDR3 protein, CDR3 DNA. D genes are given only for firm matches. Clone sizes are given selectively: once, few, many, or a class where the clone is expanded.

CDR3 length: 16; J gene: TRBJ1-6; V gene: TRBV6-5; clone size: .; D gene: TRBD1; CDR3 protein: CASSYRTGVYNSPLHF; CDR3 DNA: TGTGCCAGCAGTTACCGGACAGGGGTCTATAATTCACCCCTCCACTTT
CDR3 length: 14; J gene: TRBJ2-3; V gene: TRBV11-3; clone size: .; D gene: .; CDR3 protein: CASSLAGSQDTQYF; CDR3 DNA: TGTGCCAGCAGCTTAGCGGGCTCCCAGGATACGCAGTATTTT
CDR3 length: 15; J gene: TRBJ2-3; V gene: TRBV25-1; clone size: .; D gene: TRBD2; CDR3 protein: CASSDGGASTDTQYF; CDR3 DNA: TGTGCCAGCAGTGACGGGGGGGCCAGCACAGATACGCAGTATTTT
CDR3 length: 15; J gene: TRBJ1-4; V gene: TRBV7-2; clone size: once; D gene: TRBD1; CDR3 protein: CASSFTGATNEKLFF; CDR3 DNA: TGTGCCAGCAGCTTCACAGGGGCAACTAATGAAAAACTGTTTTTT
CDR3 length: 11; J gene: TRBJ2-5; V gene: TRBV12-5; clone size: .; D gene: .; CDR3 protein: CASGLDRDQYF; CDR3 DNA: TGTGCTAGTGGTTTGGACAGGGACCAGTACTTC
CDR3 length: 16; J gene: TRBJ1-1; V gene: TRBV7-8; clone size: .; D gene: .; CDR3 protein: CASSLEGGQMNTEAFF; CDR3 DNA: TGTGCCAGCAGCTTAGAGGGAGGTCAGATGAACACTGAAGCTTTCTTT
CDR3 length: 15; J gene: TRBJ2-5; V gene: TRBV5-5; clone size: .; D gene: .; CDR3 protein: CASSLFPSSQETQYF; CDR3 DNA: TGTGCCAGCAGCTTGTTCCCAAGTTCGCAAGAGACCCAGTACTTC
CDR3 length: 16; J gene: TRBJ1-5; V gene: TRBV19; clone size: .; D gene: TRBD1; CDR3 protein: CASSIRQGGSNQPQHF; CDR3 DNA: TGTGCCAGTAGTATTAGGCAGGGGGGAAGCAATCAGCCCCAGCATTTT
CDR3 length: 13; J gene: TRBJ2-7; V gene: TRBV28; clone size: .; D gene: TRBD2; CDR3 protein: CASSPGGQARQYF; CDR3 DNA: TGTGCCAGCAGCCCGGGGGGGCAGGCTCGGCAGTACTTC
CDR3 length: 14; J gene: TRBJ1-3; V gene: TRBV14; clone size: .; D gene: .; CDR3 protein: CASSPWQSGNTIYF; CDR3 DNA: TGTGCCAGCAGTCCCTGGCAGTCTGGAAACACCATATATTTT
CDR3 length: 19; J gene: TRBJ2-7; V gene: TRBV7-8; clone size: .; D gene: .; CDR3 protein: CASSLEGYNLQGVSYEQYF; CDR3 DNA: TGTGCCAGCAGCTTAGAAGGGTATAACCTTCAGGGAGTCTCCTACGAGCAGTACTTC